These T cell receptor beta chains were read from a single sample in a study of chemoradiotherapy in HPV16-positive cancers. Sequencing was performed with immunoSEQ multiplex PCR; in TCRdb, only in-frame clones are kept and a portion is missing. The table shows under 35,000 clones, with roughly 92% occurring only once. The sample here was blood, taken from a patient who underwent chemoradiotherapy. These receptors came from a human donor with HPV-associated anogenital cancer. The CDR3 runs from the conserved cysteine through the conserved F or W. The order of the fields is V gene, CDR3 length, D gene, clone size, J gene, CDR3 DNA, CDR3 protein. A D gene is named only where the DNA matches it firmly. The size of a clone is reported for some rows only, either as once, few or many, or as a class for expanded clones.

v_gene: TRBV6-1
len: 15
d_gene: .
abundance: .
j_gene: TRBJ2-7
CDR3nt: TGTGCCAGCAGTATACCGGGGACTTCTCCTTTGGAGCAGTACTTC
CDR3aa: CASSIPGTSPLEQYF

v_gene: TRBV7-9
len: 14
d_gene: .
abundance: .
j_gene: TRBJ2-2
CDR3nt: TGTGCCAGCAGCGCCCTTGCGAACACCGGGGAGCTGTTTTTT
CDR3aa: CASSALANTGELFF

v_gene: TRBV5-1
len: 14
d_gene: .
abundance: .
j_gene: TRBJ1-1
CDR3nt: TGCGCCAGCAGCGAAGGGGTTACCGGCGCTGAAGCTTTCTTT
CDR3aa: CASSEGVTGAEAFF

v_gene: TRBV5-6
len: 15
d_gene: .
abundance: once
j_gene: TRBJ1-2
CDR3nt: TGTGCCAGCAGCGGATTCAACAACCCCTACTATGGCTACACCTTC
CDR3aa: CASSGFNNPYYGYTF

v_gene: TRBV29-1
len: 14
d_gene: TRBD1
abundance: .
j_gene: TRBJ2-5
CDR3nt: TGCAGCGTTGAAGATTCCGGGACAGGGGAAACCCAGTACTTC
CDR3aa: CSVEDSGTGETQYF

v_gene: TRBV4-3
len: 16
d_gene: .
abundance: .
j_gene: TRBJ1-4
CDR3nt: TGCGCCAGCAGCCACGATCTTGGAGGGATTAATGAAAAACTGTTTTTT
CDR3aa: CASSHDLGGINEKLFF

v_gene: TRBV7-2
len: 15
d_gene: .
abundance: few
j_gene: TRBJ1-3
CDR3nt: TGTGCCAGCAGCTCGGATCGGGCCGGTGGAAACACCATATATTTT
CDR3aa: CASSSDRAGGNTIYF

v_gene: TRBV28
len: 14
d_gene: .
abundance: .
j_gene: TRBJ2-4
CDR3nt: TGTGCCAGCTCAAGGAGGGGGCTGCAAAACATTCAGTACTTC
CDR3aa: CASSRRGLQNIQYF

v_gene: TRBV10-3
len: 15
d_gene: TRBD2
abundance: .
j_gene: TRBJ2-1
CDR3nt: TGTGCCATCAGTGAATTGGGACGGGAGGGGCGTGAGCAGTTCTTC
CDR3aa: CAISELGREGREQFF

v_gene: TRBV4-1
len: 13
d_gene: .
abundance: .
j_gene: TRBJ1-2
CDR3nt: TGCGCCAGCAGCCCCCGGGAGGGGTATGGCTACACCTTC
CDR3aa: CASSPREGYGYTF

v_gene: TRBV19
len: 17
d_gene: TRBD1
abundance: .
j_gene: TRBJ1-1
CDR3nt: TGTGCCAGTAGCCCCCGCCGGACAGGGACCATGAACACTGAAGCTTTCTTT
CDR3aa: CASSPRRTGTMNTEAFF

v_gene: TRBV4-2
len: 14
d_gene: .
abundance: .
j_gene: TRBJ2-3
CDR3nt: TGTGCCAGCAGCCAAGCGGGGTACACAGATACGCAGTATTTT
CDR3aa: CASSQAGYTDTQYF

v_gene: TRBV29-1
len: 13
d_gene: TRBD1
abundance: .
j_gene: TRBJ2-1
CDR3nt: TGCAGCGTAGGACAGGGGCAAGGGAATGAGCAGTTCTTC
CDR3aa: CSVGQGQGNEQFF

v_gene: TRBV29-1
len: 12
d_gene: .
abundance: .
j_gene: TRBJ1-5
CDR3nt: TGCTGCCACGGCAGAAGGAATCAGCCCCAGCATTTT
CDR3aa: CCHGRRNQPQHF

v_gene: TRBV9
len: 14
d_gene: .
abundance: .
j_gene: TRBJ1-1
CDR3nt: TGTGCCAGCAGCGAGGACAGTCGCTTCTATGAAGCTTTCTTT
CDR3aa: CASSEDSRFYEAFF

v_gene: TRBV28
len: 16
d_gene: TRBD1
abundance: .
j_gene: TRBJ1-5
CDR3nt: TGTGCCAGCAGTCCACGAGGGACAGGCGAAGCGCGGCCCCAGCATTTT
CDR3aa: CASSPRGTGEARPQHF

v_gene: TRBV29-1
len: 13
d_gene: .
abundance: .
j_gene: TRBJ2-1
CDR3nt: TGCAGCGTTGTAGTTCCCTCCTACAATGAGCAGTTCTTC
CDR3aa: CSVVVPSYNEQFF

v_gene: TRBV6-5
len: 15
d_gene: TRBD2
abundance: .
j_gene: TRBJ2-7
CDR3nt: TGTGCCAGCAGTTCCGGACTAGCGGGAACCTACGAGCAGTACTTC
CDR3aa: CASSSGLAGTYEQYF

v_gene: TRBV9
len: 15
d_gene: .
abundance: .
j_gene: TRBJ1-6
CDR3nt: TGTGCCAGCAGCGTAGGATTGGGGGCGCGATCACCCCTCCACTTT
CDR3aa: CASSVGLGARSPLHF

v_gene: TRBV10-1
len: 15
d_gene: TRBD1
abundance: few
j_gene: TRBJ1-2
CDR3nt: TGCGCCAGCAGTAGCCCGGGACAGGGTAACTATGGCTACACCTTC
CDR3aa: CASSSPGQGNYGYTF

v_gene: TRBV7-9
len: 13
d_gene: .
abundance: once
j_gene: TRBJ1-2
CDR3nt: TGTGCCAGCAGCTTAGCTTCTAACTATGGCTACACCTTC
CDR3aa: CASSLASNYGYTF

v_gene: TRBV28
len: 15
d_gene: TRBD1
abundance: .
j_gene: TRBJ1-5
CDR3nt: TGTGCCAGCAGTCCCTATGGACAGGGATATCAGCCCCAGCATTTT
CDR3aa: CASSPYGQGYQPQHF

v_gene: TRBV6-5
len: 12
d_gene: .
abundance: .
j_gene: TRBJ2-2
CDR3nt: TGTGCCAGCAGACAATACACCGGGGAGCTGTTTTTT
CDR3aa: CASRQYTGELFF

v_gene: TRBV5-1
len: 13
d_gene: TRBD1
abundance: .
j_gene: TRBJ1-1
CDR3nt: TGCGCCAGCCGAAGACAGGGAAATGCTGAAGCTTTCTTT
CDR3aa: CASRRQGNAEAFF

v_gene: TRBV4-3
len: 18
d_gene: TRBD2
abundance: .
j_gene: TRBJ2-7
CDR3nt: TGCGCCAGCAGCCAAGCCCTGCCGACTAGCGGGAGTGTCTACGAGCAGTACTTC
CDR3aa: CASSQALPTSGSVYEQYF

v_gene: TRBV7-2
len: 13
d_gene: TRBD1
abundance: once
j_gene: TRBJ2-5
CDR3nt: TGTGCCAGCAGCCGGGACAGGGGAGAGACCCAGTACTTC
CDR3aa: CASSRDRGETQYF

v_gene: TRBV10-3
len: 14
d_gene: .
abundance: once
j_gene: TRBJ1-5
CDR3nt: TGTGCCATCAGTGAGCCTGGAGGCAATCAGCCCCAGCATTTT
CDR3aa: CAISEPGGNQPQHF

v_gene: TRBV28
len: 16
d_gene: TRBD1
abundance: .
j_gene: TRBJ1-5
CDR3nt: TGTGCCAGCAATGGACAGGGACTTTTGATTAATCAGCCCCAGCATTTT
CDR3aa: CASNGQGLLINQPQHF

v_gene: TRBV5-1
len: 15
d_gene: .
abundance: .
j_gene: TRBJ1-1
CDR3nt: TGCGCCAGCAGCTCGGGGGCCGGGGGCGGCCCTGAAGCTTTCTTT
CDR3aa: CASSSGAGGGPEAFF

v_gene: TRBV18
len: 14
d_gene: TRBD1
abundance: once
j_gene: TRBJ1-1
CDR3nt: TGTGCCAGCTCACTTCCATCAGGGGGCTCTGAAGCTTTCTTT
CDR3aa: CASSLPSGGSEAFF

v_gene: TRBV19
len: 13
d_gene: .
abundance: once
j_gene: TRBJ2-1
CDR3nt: TGTGCCAGTAGTATAGCCCTAAACAATGAGCAGTTCTTC
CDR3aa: CASSIALNNEQFF

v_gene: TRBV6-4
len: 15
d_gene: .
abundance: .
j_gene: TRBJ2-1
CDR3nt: TGTGCCAGCAGTGACACAGACAGCTCCTACAATGAGCAGTTCTTC
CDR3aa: CASSDTDSSYNEQFF

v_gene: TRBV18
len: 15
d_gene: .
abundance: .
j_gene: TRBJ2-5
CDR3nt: TGTGCCAGCTCACCTACCCCCAGCTTTCGAGAGACCCAGTACTTC
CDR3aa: CASSPTPSFRETQYF

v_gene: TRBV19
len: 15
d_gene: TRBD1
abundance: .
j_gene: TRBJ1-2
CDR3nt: TGTGCCAGTAGGAAGGGACAGGGCGCTAACTATGGCTACACCTTC
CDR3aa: CASRKGQGANYGYTF

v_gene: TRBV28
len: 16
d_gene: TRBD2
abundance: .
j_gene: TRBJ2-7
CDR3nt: TGTGCCAGCAGTTTAGAGGTATTAGCGGGAGAATACGAGCAGTACTTC
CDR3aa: CASSLEVLAGEYEQYF

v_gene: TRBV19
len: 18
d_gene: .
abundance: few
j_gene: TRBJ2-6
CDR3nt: TGTGCCAGTAGTATTTCCGCCCTCGTCAGCTCTGGGGCCAACGTCCTGACTTTC
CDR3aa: CASSISALVSSGANVLTF

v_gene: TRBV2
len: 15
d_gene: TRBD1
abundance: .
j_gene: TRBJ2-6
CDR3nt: TGTGCCAGCATCCCCGACAGGGATGGGGGCAACGTCCTGACTTTC
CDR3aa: CASIPDRDGGNVLTF

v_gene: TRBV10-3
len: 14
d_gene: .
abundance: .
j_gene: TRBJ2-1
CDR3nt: TGTGCCATCAGTGACCAAAACGCCTACAATGAGCAGTTCTTC
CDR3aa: CAISDQNAYNEQFF

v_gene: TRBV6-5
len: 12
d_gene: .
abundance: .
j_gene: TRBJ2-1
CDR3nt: TGTGCCAGCAGGACAGGTTACAATGAGCAGTTCTTC
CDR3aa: CASRTGYNEQFF

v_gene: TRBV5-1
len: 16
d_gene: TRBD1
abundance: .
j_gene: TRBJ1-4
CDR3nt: TGCGCCAGCAGCTTGGGGGACAGGGGACCGAATGAAAAACTGTTTTTT
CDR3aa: CASSLGDRGPNEKLFF

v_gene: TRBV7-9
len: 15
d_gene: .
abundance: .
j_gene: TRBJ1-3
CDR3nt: TGTGCCAGCAGCTTAGGGGACCTCTCTGGAAACACCATATATTTT
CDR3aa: CASSLGDLSGNTIYF

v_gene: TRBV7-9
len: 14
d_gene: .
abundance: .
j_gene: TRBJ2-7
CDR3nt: TGTGCCACCAGACCTGGGTCCAACTCCTACGAGCAGTACTTC
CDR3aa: CATRPGSNSYEQYF

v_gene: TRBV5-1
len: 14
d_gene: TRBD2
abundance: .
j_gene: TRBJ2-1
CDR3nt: TGCGCCAGCAGGGACGGGACTACTTTCAATGAGCAGTTCTTC
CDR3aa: CASRDGTTFNEQFF

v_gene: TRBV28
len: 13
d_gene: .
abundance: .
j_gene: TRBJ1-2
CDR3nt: TGTGCCAGCAGTACTAGCGGGCGATTTGGCTACACCTTC
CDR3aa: CASSTSGRFGYTF

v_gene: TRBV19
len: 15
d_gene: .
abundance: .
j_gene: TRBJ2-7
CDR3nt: TGTGCCAGTAGTATAGATGGGACTTCAACCTACGAGCAGTACTTC
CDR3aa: CASSIDGTSTYEQYF